These 19 T cell receptor beta chains came from one sample sequenced in a study of blood T cell repertoires in COVID-19. TCRdb keeps only in-frame clones here, not all; method: immunoSEQ multiplex PCR. The sample holds more than 150,000 clones; about four fifths are singletons and the top ten take under 15%. Sample: peripheral blood. These receptors were collected from a man in his 70s who had recovered from COVID-19.

In its sample, this clone was seen many times. This sequence joins TRBV28 and TRBJ2-3; D is perhaps TRBD1 (5 bases). The ends were cut back, 6 bases at V and 6 bases at J, with 13 bases in the middle. Germline lookup yields CDR1 MDHEN and CDR2 SYDVKM. The CDR3 spans 13 residues. The CDR3 DNA follows: TGTGCCAGCAGAAAGCAGGGTGTGGATACGCAGTATTTT. It is translated as CASRKQGVDTQYF.

CDR3 sequence reads: CASSSLTGVTEKLFF. CDR3 in DNA: TGTGCCAGCAGTTCATTGACAGGGGTGACTGAAAAACTGTTTTTT. J is TRBJ1-4 and V is TRBV28, with TRBD1 matching over 8 bases. CDR3 length: 15 residues. The ends lost 4 bases at V and 7 bases at J; junction bases unmatched: 8. Germline loops: CDR1 MDHEN, CDR2 SYDVKM.

The chain recombines TRBV28 with TRBJ1-2; 12 nucleotides line up with TRBD1. With V trimmed by 1 base and J by 8 bases, 5 bases remained unmatched. Germline-derived CDR1 and CDR2 are MDHEN and SYDVKM. The CDR3 totals 15 residues. For the CDR3, the DNA is TGTGCCAGCAGTTTATCCGGGACAGGGGGCCGGGGCTACACCTTC. It specifies CASSLSGTGGRGYTF.

CDR3 DNA: TGTGCCACCAGTGAGGCTGGGACATTAGGTGAAGCTTTCTTT. Translating it yields CATSEAGTLGEAFF. V and J are TRBV24-1 and TRBJ1-1; D possibly corresponds to TRBD1 (6 bases). V lost 4 bases, J lost 7 bases, and 15 bases lay in between. This CDR3 spans 14 amino acids. From germline, CDR1 is KGHDR and CDR2 SFDVKD.

The rearrangement links TRBV5-1 to TRBJ1-1; the match to TRBD1 covers 7 bases. CDR3 length: 16 amino acids. Germline CDR1 and CDR2: SGHRS and YFSETQ. Unmatched junction bases numbered 9, after V lost 4 bases and J lost 0 bases. The CDR3 region is CASSARQGPVNTEAFF. CDR3 bases: TGCGCCAGCAGCGCTCGACAGGGACCGGTGAACACTGAAGCTTTCTTT. Looking up the rest from reference TRBV5-1 and TRBJ1-1 gives the full variable domain: KAGVTQTPRYLIKTRGQQVTLSCSPISGHRSVSWYQQTPGQGLQFLFEYFSETQRNKGNFPGRFSGRQFSNSRSEMNVSTLELGDSALYLCASSARQGPVNTEAFFGQGTRLTVV.

The chain links TRBV23-1 to TRBJ2-7; a possible D gene is TRBD1 (6 bases). TRBV23-1 qualifies as an ORF whose function is uncertain. Trimming stripped 2 bases from V and 1 base from J, with 9 bases between. CDR3 length: 14 residues. CDR3 bases: TGCGCCAGCAGTCAACAGGGGCGATCCTACGAGCAGTACTTC. It specifies CASSQQGRSYEQYF.

The chain couples TRBV9 to TRBJ2-1, with 13 positions matching TRBD2. Trimming removed 0 bases from V and 3 bases from J; junction bases left unmatched: 6. Per the germline V gene, CDR1 is SGDLS and CDR2 is YYNGEE. The CDR3 has 18 amino acids. In DNA, the CDR3 is TGTGCCAGCAGCGTAGGAGGACTAGCGGGAGCGAACTACAATGAGCAGTTCTTC. It translates to CASSVGGLAGANYNEQFF.

The V call is TRBV5-8, the J call TRBJ2-1; 9 nucleotides agree with TRBD2. The V and J ends lost 4 bases and 9 bases, in that order; junction bases with no gene match: 11. The CDR3 loop spans 15 amino acids. Per the germline V gene, CDR1 is SGHTS and CDR2 is YDEGEE. For the CDR3, the DNA is TGTGCCAGCAGCAATCCTATAGCGGGAGCGGCTGAGCAGTTCTTC. As protein: CASSNPIAGAAEQFF.

The chain employs TRBV7-9 and TRBJ2-1, with a tentative D call TRBD2 (6 bases). This CDR3 has 17 amino acids. Germline values: CDR1 SEHNR, CDR2 FQNEAQ (reference sequence). V was shortened by 1 base and J by 6 bases, with 19 bases between the two germline ends. In DNA, the CDR3 is TGTGCCAGCAGCTTAGTTCCCCTTGCGGGACCACCCAATGAGCAGTTCTTC. Its translation: CASSLVPLAGPPNEQFF.

The rearrangement uses TRBV29-1 and TRBJ1-5; TRBD1 matches 8 bases. The V gene's germline CDR1 is SQVTM and CDR2 ANQGSEA. V gave up 6 bases and J gave up 0 bases; unmatched junction bases: 13. CDR3 size: 17 residues. The CDR3 DNA reads TGCAGCGTCACAGAAGGGACAGGAATACTTAGCAATCAGCCCCAGCATTTT. This encodes CSVTEGTGILSNQPQHF. The full variable domain, in which reference TRBV29-1 and TRBJ1-5 provide the parts outside the CDR3, is SAVISQKPSRDICQRGTSLTIQCQVDSQVTMMFWYRQQPGQSLTLIATANQGSEATYESGFVIDKFPISRPNLTFSTLTVSNMSPEDSSIYLCSVTEGTGILSNQPQHFGDGTRLSIL.

This clone was observed a handful of times. The rearrangement uses TRBV5-8 and TRBJ2-2, with unresolved D. Germline V CDR1 and CDR2: SGHTS, YDEGEE. The CDR3 has 12 amino acids. The V end lost 5 bases, the J end lost 7 bases, and 9 bases lay between the germline ends. The CDR3 bases are TGTGCCAGCAGGATTGGCATCGGGGAGCTGTTTTTT. Its protein is CASRIGIGELFF.

This clone rates as medium-sized. The chain combines TRBV9 with TRBJ2-5; 7 bases align to TRBD1. V shed 0 bases and J 2 bases; nucleotides not matched to a gene: 7. The germline V gene encodes CDR1 SGDLS and CDR2 YYNGEE. This CDR3 comprises 16 residues. The CDR3 sequence is CASSVDRTGIQETQYF. CDR3 nucleotides: TGTGCCAGCAGCGTAGATAGGACAGGTATTCAAGAGACCCAGTACTTC.

The chain links TRBV7-2 to TRBJ1-6; 8 bases match TRBD1. J lost 5 bases, V lost 3 bases, and 12 bases had no gene match. Germline CDR1 and CDR2: SGHTA and FQGNSA. This CDR3 is 18 amino acids long. In DNA form, the CDR3 reads TGTGCCAGCAGCTTGAGGAGGACAGGGAGCGCGAATAATTCACCCCTCCACTTT. This sequence encodes CASSLRRTGSANNSPLHF. Supplemented by reference TRBV7-2 and TRBJ1-6, the full variable domain reads GAGVSQSPSNKVTEKGKDVELRCDPISGHTALYWYRQSLGQGLEFLIYFQGNSAPDKSGLPSDRFSAERTGGSVSTLTIQRTQQEDSAVYLCASSLRRTGSANNSPLHFGNGTRLTVT.

The chain employs TRBV6-6 and TRBJ2-7; TRBD2 matches at 7 bases. The V and J ends lost 2 bases and 7 bases, in that order; junction bases with no gene match: 14. Germline CDR1 MNHNY, CDR2 SVGAGI (reference sequence). The CDR3 consists of 16 residues. CDR3 coding DNA: TGTGCCAGCAGTTACGGGGGACGGGGGGTATCGGGTGAGCAGTACTTC. It codes for CASSYGGRGVSGEQYF.

This clone was seen a single time. The chain couples TRBV6-1 to TRBJ2-7, with 10 bases fitting TRBD2. The CDR3 totals 15 residues. The V gene's germline CDR1 is MNHNS and CDR2 SASEGT. Trimming took 1 base from V and 5 from J; bases not matched to a gene: 5. The DNA of the CDR3 is TGTGCCAGCAGTGAAGGGGCTAGCGGGAGTGACGAGCAGTACTTC. As protein: CASSEGASGSDEQYF.

The V and J genes are TRBV28 and TRBJ2-1, with TRBD2 matching 9 bases. The germline V gene encodes CDR1 MDHEN and CDR2 SYDVKM. The CDR3 has 15 amino acids. Unmatched junction bases numbered 6, after V lost 3 bases and J lost 6 bases. This CDR3 reads CASSLDSGSRNEQFF. CDR3 DNA sequence: TGTGCCAGCAGTTTGGATAGCGGGAGTCGCAATGAGCAGTTCTTC.

The rearrangement links TRBV2 to TRBJ1-5; the D gene is possibly TRBD1 (5 bases). CDR3 length: 14 residues. Germline CDR1 is SNHLY and CDR2 is FYNNEI. The V end was cut by 6 bases, the J end by 3 bases, with 12 bases between. CDR3 residues: CASRAGRNNQPQHF. The CDR3 DNA follows: TGTGCCAGCAGAGCGGGACGGAACAATCAGCCCCAGCATTTT.

CDR3 region: CASSIENVEAFF. Here the CDR3 DNA reads TGTGCCAGTAGTATAGAGAACGTGGAGGCTTTCTTT. V and J are TRBV19 and TRBJ1-1; D uncertain. Germline CDR1 and CDR2: LNHDA and SQIVND (reference sequence). This CDR3 spans 12 amino acids. V shed 0 bases and J shed 11 bases, with 10 bases lying between them.

The chain couples TRBV4-3 to TRBJ2-2, with TRBD1 matching over 7 bases. The CDR3 is made up of 15 amino acids. Germline CDR1 reads LGHNA; CDR2 reads YSLEER. With 1 base clipped from V and 4 bases from J, the junction kept 3 bases outside the gene matches. The CDR3 loop is CASSQGPGGTGELFF. The CDR3 DNA follows: TGCGCCAGCAGCCAAGGTCCAGGGGGCACCGGGGAGCTGTTTTTT.